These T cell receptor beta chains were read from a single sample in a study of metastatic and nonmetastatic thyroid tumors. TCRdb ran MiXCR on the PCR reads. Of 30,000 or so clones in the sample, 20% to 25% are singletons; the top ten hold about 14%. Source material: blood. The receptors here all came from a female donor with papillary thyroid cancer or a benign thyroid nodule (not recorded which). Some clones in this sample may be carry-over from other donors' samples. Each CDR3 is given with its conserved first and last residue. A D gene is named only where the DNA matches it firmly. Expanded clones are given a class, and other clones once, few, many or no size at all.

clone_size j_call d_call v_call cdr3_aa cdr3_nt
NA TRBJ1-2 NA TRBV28 CASSWGGYYGYTF TGTGCCAGCTCCTGGGGAGGATACTATGGCTACACCTTC
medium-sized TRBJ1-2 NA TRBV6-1 CASKADRPPYGYTF TGTGCCAGCAAGGCGGACAGACCACCCTATGGCTACACCTTC
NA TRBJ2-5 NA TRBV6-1 CASRKNQETKYF TGTGCCAGCAGGAAGAATCAAGAGACCAAGTACTTC
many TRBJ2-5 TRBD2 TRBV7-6 CASSLGQGLAGETQYF TGTGCCAGCAGCTTAGGGCAGGGACTAGCGGGCGAGACCCAGTACTTC
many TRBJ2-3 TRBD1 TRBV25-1 CATRTGGTDTQYF TGTGCCACCAGGACAGGGGGCACAGATACGCAGTATTTT
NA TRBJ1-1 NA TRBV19 CASSIWGNTEAFF TGTGCCAGTAGTATTTGGGGGAACACTGAAGCTTTCTTT
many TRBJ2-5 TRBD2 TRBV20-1 CSARDSTSGGVQETQYF TGCAGTGCTAGAGACTCGACTAGCGGGGGTGTACAAGAGACCCAGTACTTC
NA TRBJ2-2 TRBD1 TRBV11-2 CASSWGTGVTGELFF TGTGCCAGCAGCTGGGGGACAGGAGTAACCGGGGAGCTGTTTTTT
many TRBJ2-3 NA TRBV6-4 CASSLPTGPIRTSTDTQYF TGTGCCAGCAGTCTTCCCACCGGGCCAATAAGAACTAGCACAGATACGCAGTATTTT
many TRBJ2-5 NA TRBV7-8 CASSRPRELQQETQYF TGTGCCAGCAGCCGCCCTCGCGAACTACAACAAGAGACCCAGTACTTC
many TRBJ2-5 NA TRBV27 CASSLRPGETQYF TGTGCCAGCAGTTTAAGACCTGGGGAGACCCAGTACTTC
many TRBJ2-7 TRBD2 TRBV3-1 CASSRTGGVYEQYF TGTGCCAGCAGCCGCACCGGGGGGGTGTACGAGCAGTACTTC
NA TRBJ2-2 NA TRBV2 CASSGNAHPNTGELFF TGTGCCAGCAGTGGAAACGCCCACCCAAACACCGGGGAGCTGTTTTTT
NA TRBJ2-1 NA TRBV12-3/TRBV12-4 CASSSSCRANEQFF TGTGCCAGCAGTTCTAGCTGTAGGGCCAATGAGCAGTTCTTC
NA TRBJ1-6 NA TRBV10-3 CAISPLDGINSPLHF TGTGCCATCAGCCCCCTAGATGGGATTAATTCACCCCTCCACTTT
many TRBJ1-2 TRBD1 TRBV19 CASRPGQGAVGGYTF TGTGCCAGTCGTCCGGGACAGGGGGCGGTCGGTGGCTACACCTTC
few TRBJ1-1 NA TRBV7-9 CASIRFDQEAFF TGTGCCAGCATTCGTTTCGACCAGGAAGCTTTCTTT
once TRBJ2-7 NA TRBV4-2 CASSQEPGLHEQYF TGTGCCAGCAGCCAAGAGCCGGGGCTCCACGAGCAGTACTTC
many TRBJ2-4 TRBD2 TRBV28 CATLAGGKNIQYF TGTGCCACCCTAGCGGGAGGGAAAAACATTCAGTACTTC
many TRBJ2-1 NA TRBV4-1 CASSQVPGSAYNEQFF TGCGCCAGCAGCCAAGTGCCGGGTTCGGCCTACAATGAGCAGTTCTTC
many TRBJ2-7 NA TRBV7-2 CASSLDASYEQYF TGTGCCAGCAGCTTAGATGCGAGTTACGAGCAGTACTTC
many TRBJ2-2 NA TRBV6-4 CASSAGDTGELFF TGTGCCAGCAGTGCGGGAGACACCGGGGAGCTGTTTTTT
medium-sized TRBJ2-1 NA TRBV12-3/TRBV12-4 CASSFLVAVGEQFF TGTGCCAGCAGTTTTTTGGTAGCGGTTGGTGAGCAGTTCTTC
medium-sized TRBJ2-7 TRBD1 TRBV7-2 CASSVKTGGGGSYEQYF TGTGCCAGCAGCGTTAAAACAGGGGGCGGAGGCTCCTACGAGCAGTACTTC
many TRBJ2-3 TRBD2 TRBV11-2 CASSLYRGSQDTQYF TGTGCCAGCAGCTTATACCGCGGGAGCCAGGATACGCAGTATTTT
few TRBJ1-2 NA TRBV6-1 CASSESTRDGYTF TGTGCCAGCAGTGAATCGACAAGGGATGGCTACACCTTC
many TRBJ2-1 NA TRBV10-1 CASSENRRRRSYNEQFF TGCGCCAGCAGTGAAAACAGGAGAAGGAGGTCCTACAATGAGCAGTTCTTC
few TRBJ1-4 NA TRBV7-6 CASSFGNEKLFF TGTGCCAGCAGCTTTGGGAATGAAAAACTGTTTTTT
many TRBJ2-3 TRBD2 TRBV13 CASSFTSGGALGTDTQYF TGTGCCAGCAGCTTTACTAGCGGGGGGGCTCTCGGCACAGATACGCAGTATTTT
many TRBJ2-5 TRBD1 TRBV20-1 CSASGTGVETQYF TGCAGTGCCTCAGGGACAGGGGTAGAGACCCAGTACTTC
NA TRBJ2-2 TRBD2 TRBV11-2 CASSLRLAGAGELFF TGTGCCAGCAGCCTCAGACTAGCGGGAGCCGGGGAGCTGTTTTTT
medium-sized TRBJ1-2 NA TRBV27 CASRELQGWGGYTF TGTGCCAGCAGGGAACTACAGGGATGGGGCGGCTACACCTTC
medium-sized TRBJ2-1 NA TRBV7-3 CASSTTTNEQFF TGTGCCAGCAGCACGACGACCAATGAGCAGTTCTTC
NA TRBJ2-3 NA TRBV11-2 CASSLDWSRTDTQYF TGTGCCAGCAGCTTGGATTGGAGTCGCACAGATACGCAGTATTTT
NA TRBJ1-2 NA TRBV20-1 CSARDPKGSDYGYTF TGCAGTGCTAGAGATCCCAAAGGTTCGGACTATGGCTACACCTTC
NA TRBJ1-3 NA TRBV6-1 CASSPQLGDTIYF TGTGCCAGCAGTCCTCAGCTCGGAGACACCATATATTTT
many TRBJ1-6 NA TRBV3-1 CASSQRVRPGDSPLHF TGTGCCAGCAGCCAAAGAGTCAGGCCAGGAGATTCACCCCTCCACTTT
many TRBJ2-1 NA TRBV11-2 CASSLYMYSYNEQFF TGTGCCAGCAGCTTATATATGTATTCCTACAATGAGCAGTTCTTC
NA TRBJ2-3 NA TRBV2 CASSLLGSDTDTQYF TGTGCCAGCAGCCTCTTGGGGTCCGACACAGATACTCAGTATTTT
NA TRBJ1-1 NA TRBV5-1 CASSTNPGNTEAFF TGCGCCAGCAGTACCAACCCCGGTAACACTGAAGCTTTCTTT
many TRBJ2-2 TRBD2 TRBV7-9 CASTSGRDFGELFF TGTGCCAGTACTAGCGGGAGAGATTTCGGGGAGCTGTTTTTT
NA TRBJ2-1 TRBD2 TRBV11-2 CASSYTSGSRNEQFF TGTGCCAGCAGCTATACGAGCGGGAGTAGGAATGAGCAGTTCTTC
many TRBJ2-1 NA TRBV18 CASSGRTRGNEQFF TGTGCCAGCTCAGGAAGGACAAGGGGGAATGAGCAGTTCTTC
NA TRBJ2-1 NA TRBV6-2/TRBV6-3 CASSYGEYNEQFF TGTGCCAGCAGTTACGGGGAATACAATGAGCAGTTCTTC
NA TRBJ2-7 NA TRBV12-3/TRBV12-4 CASSLTHEQYF TGTGCCAGCAGTTTAACCCACGAGCAGTACTTC
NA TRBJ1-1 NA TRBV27 CASSLTPGPGSFF TGTGCCAGCAGTTTAACACCTGGACCCGGGTCTTTCTTT
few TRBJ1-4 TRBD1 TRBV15 CATSRGQGAQANEKLFF TGTGCCACCAGCAGGGGACAGGGGGCGCAGGCTAATGAAAAACTGTTTTTT
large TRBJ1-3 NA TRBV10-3 CAIKLGASGNTIYF TGTGCCATCAAATTGGGGGCGTCTGGAAACACCATATATTTT
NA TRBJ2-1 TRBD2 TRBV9 CASSVGVASGRGLGGNEQFF TGTGCCAGCAGCGTAGGCGTAGCTAGCGGGAGAGGTCTAGGGGGAAATGAGCAGTTCTTC
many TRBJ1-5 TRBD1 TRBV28 CASSPPMGQGGTRLGNQPQHF TGTGCCAGCAGCCCTCCGATGGGTCAGGGGGGCACTCGGCTAGGCAATCAGCCCCAGCATTTT
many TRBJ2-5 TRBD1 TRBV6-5 CASSRRRDRGRVGQETQYF TGTGCCAGCAGTAGACGACGGGACAGGGGGAGGGTGGGCCAAGAGACCCAGTACTTC
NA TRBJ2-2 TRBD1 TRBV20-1 CSASPGQGGPRSTGELFF TGCAGCGCTAGCCCGGGACAGGGGGGTCCCCGGAGCACCGGGGAGCTGTTTTTT